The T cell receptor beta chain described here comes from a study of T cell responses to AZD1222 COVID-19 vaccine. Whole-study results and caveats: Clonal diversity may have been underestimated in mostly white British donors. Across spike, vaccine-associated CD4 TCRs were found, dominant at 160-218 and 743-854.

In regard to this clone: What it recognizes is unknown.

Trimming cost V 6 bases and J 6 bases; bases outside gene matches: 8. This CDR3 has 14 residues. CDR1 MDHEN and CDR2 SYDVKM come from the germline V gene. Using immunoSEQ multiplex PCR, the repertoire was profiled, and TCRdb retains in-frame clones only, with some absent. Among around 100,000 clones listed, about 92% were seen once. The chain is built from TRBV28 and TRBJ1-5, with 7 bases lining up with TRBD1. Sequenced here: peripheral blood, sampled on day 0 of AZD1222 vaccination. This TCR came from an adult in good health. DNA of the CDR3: TGTGCCAGCAGGTTAGGGGGCGAAGGTCAGCCCCAGCATTTT. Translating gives CASRLGGEGQPQHF.